The entry below describes one T cell receptor beta chain. What it binds is not known. This entry belongs to a study of identical twins. TCRdb analysed the 5' RACE reads with MiXCR anew, one entry per CDR3 protein. The data show about 500,000 distinct CDR3 sequences, with roughly an eighth seen just once and approximately 0.98% held by the top ten. The CDR3 has 16 residues. Germline V gives CDR1 SGHRS, CDR2 YFSETQ. After removal of 3 bases from V and 3 bases from J, the junction contained 9 bases not matched to a gene. Study results and caveats: Partial confounding of zero-insertion analyses by invariant MAIT and iNKT cells was possible. Low generation-probability sequences were in excess among twin-shared out-of-frame alpha sequences.

The sample was also reused in another study, on yellow fever vaccine responses in identical twins.

This sequence was found in a woman aged 18-29 years in good health. Sequencing used CD4+ T cells sorted from blood. The chain uses TRBV5-1 and TRBJ2-3; TRBD2 agrees at 8 bases. CDR3 sequence: CASSSGRAGATDTQYF. CDR3 DNA sequence: TGCGCCAGCAGCTCCGGGAGGGCCGGGGCGACAGATACGCAGTATTTT.